The source of this T cell receptor (beta chain) is a study of cytomegalovirus exposure and HLA in healthy donors (dated by TCRdb to 2017 to 2019). Some background on the complete study: An earlier analysis of roughly 630 of the donors reported 250 to 350 Gb of sequence data and 117 million unique TCR beta sequences from some 180 million T cells. Donor age, sex, ethnicity and CMV serostatus were collected together with the repertoire data. Among several hundred genotyped donors of the cohort, an average of around 250,000 unique TCR beta nucleotide sequences was sequenced per donor, of which about 19% were non-productive. The genetic ancestry cluster associated with self-reported Caucasian donors included approximately 85% of the roughly 400 genotyped donors. The study aimed to test whether cataloging public T cell receptors could reveal signatures of past pathogen exposure. Every repertoire in the discovery cohort had been generated on one and the same sequencing platform. Class I and class II HLA loci were covered by the typing at four-digit resolution. Around 320 gigabases of sequencing data and approximately 85 million unique TCR sequences were included in an early release covering several hundred HLA-typed donors. In a later genetic analysis, genome-wide SNP genotypes for about 65% of the roughly 700 donors were used, and that subset was treated as a discovery cohort. A separate validation cohort of 100 to 150 different subjects was used in addition to the approximately 640-subject first cohort. An earlier analysis of around 580 of the donors used high-throughput TCR beta sequencing to judge whether each TCR beta V gene segment behaved as functional or pseudogenic. In a later analysis, previously published TCR beta repertoires from several hundred donors were re-analyzed and high-resolution HLA genotyping was added so that TCR occurrence patterns could be studied. The study used immunosequencing to profile the T cell repertoires of about 670 subjects and linked those repertoires to cytomegalovirus serostatus. Roughly 5 DR-DQ haplotypes were treated as single units for association and clustering because of strong linkage in the cohort. The study combined high-throughput TCR immunosequencing, statistical association of individual TCRs with disease status, and machine learning to predict cytomegalovirus infection status. Typing coverage varied by locus: roughly 629-640 donors for A, B, C, DRB1 and DQB1; roughly 560 for DQA1; around 570 for DPA1; 400 to 480 for DPB1. In the later analysis, no new phenotypic data were used to find candidate immune exposures; instead, reliance was placed on TCR beta sequences and their occurrence across donors. The study at large found these results: Strong co-occurrence of HLA alleles, especially DR and DQ, made assigning TCR associations to individual alleles difficult. In a later analysis, HLA-associated TCR beta chains were found to be more clonally expanded and to have lower generation probabilities than equally common non-associated chains. A cluster of highly shared sequence variants was judged likely to be a technical artifact of the sequencing pipeline. A further reported finding was that TCR beta sequences accurately predicted the HLA-A and HLA-B alleles for most subjects in the first cohort. For the cohort, immune exposure information was limited to CMV serostatus. V-gene and J-gene trimming of TCR beta chains was associated with a missense DCLRE1C variant in a later genetic analysis, and the association was replicated in an independent cohort. In both the original and validation cohorts, the classifier was reported to diagnose cytomegalovirus status with high specificity and sensitivity. An earlier analysis of around 600 of the donors showed that most TCR beta V segments appeared in productive rearrangements either about 87% or about 30% of the time, which broadly matched IMGT annotations. The authors suggested that the approach could potentially be generalized to other disease states and immunological phenotypes. In a later genetic analysis, fewer N-insertions in productive TCRs were reported among donors in an Asian-associated ancestry cluster than the approximately 710-donor mean. According to a later analysis, parvovirus B19, influenza, CMV and Epstein-Barr virus appeared linked to several top co-occurrence clusters. Because counts were too low, about 15 rarely observed V segments, including chromosome 9 orphons, were left out of the earlier analysis of a few hundred of the donors. Linkage disequilibrium might explain the correlated functional status among segregating V segments, but an unknown experimental factor could not be ruled out. In a later analysis, about 17,000 TCR beta sequences were associated with specific HLA alleles at a false discovery rate of 0.05. The cohort was sequenced for TCR beta chains only, and without alpha or paired-chain data the features that could be detected were limited. Some IMGT-functional V segments, including TRBV6-2 and TRBV6-3, could not be distinguished by the 87-base-pair reads and were therefore excluded. Presence/absence analyses assumed roughly uniform sequencing depth across donors, an assumption that may not hold. In a later analysis, most CMV-associated TCR beta chains were found to appear HLA-restricted, with HLA associations seemingly driven largely by CMV exposure. A later analysis found that TCR association rates varied across HLA loci, with DRB1 alleles showing the most associated TCRs and HLA-C alleles the fewest. The study gave a list of 150 to 200 TCR beta chains associated with cytomegalovirus. While some public TCRs were present in many individuals, most TCR sequences turned up only very rarely across donors. Because HLA typing was missing for some donors at each locus, association tests included only the typed subset. In vitro tests confirmed that three of the cytomegalovirus-associated TCR beta chains recognize cytomegalovirus antigens.

On this clone: Its antigen is unknown. Per-base quality was not reported, and no clone a single base away is much larger than it.

CDR1 and CDR2, per the germline V gene, are SNHLY and FYNNEI. The germline V and J ends show losses of 5 bases and 1 base respectively, and no gene match explains 10 bases of the junction. Including the terminal cysteine and phenylalanine, the CDR3 comprises 16 residues. The CDR3 DNA has 48 bases and is translated from base 1. Receptors were amplified or captured by the immunoSEQ multiplex PCR assay. For the multiplex PCR, a mixture combining 60 forward primers for TCR Vbeta segments and 13 reverse primers for TCR Jbeta segments was used. The CDR3 region of rearranged TCR beta genes was amplified from genomic DNA with a multiplex PCR assay. The Illumina HiSeq System was used to sequence the amplified TCR beta libraries as 87-base-pair reads. Processing in the source paper ran as follows. A later analysis counted about 76 million unique TCR beta chains across the 550 to 800 repertoires, and some 11 million of these chains were shared by at least two donors. A nearest-neighbor algorithm error-corrected the raw reads and collapsed the reads into unique sequences, merging closely related sequences to remove PCR and sequencing errors. To assign V, D and J gene segments, CDR3 sequences were aligned to IMGT reference sequences. Each retained sequence needed at least a six-nucleotide match to both a V gene segment and a J gene segment. A rearrangement was called productive if the CDR3 had no stop codons and remained in frame with V and J, and every other rearrangement was called non-productive. CDR3 was defined according to IMGT convention as the region running from the second conserved V-encoded cysteine to the conserved J-encoded phenylalanine. Sequences without an unambiguous match to a single V gene segment were excluded from the earlier analysis of about 640 of the donors. In an earlier analysis of about 590 of the donors, a V segment was called functional when productive rearrangements were above 56.7%, and segregating when the standard deviation between donors exceeded 5%. To diagnose cytomegalovirus status from the catalog of TCR beta chain sequences, a statistical classification framework was built. A later analysis assigned V and J genes by comparing TCR nucleotide sequences with IMGT/GENE-DB human TR gene sequences. Using the TCRdist pipeline, a later analysis assigned CDR3 sequences along with most-parsimonious VDJ recombination scenarios. In a later analysis, each TCR beta chain was defined by its CDR3 amino acid sequence together with its V-gene family, and reads lacking a unique V-gene family were excluded. In a later analysis, 450 to 600 highly shared, low-generation-probability nucleotide sequences were removed to address suspected cross-contamination and a sequencing artifact. A later analysis calculated a clonal expansion index for each public chain from normalized within-repertoire ranks of inferred template counts. Generation probabilities in a later analysis came from a VDJ recombination model fitted to out-of-frame rearrangements, and those results were checked against IGoR. In a later analysis, hypergeometric tests were used to score TCR-TCR, TCR-HLA and TCR-CMV co-occurrence, with a repertoire-size bias correction applied to TCR pairs. False discovery rates were estimated in a later analysis by permuting HLA or CMV assignments 20 times. In a later analysis, co-occurring TCRs were grouped with DBSCAN, and TCRdist sequence similarity was added when clustering was performed within HLA-allele-positive subsets. Repertoires with fewer than 30,000 or more than 120,000 public chains, plus five repertoires with anomalous nucleotide sharing, were excluded from co-occurrence clustering. Entries here come from immuneACCESS through TCRdb and include only in-frame sequences with V and J called. Some clones fail to appear in such tables; in the studies checked, an unresolved V gene covers under half of the shortfall, and the cause of the remainder is unknown. V, J and clone size derive from that table, while D and trimming were established from the DNA sequence. This sample comprises some 120,000 clones, 65% to 80% of them detected only once. The ten largest make up 11% of the sample.

The cohort comprised several hundred healthy bone marrow donors. Cohort members were all nominally healthy when sampled, although unrecorded immune exposures were likely present. The donor tested CMV seropositive and was one of the 289 seropositive cohort members. Each donor provided a peripheral blood sample, and peripheral blood mononuclear cells were used for TCR beta sequencing. The Qiagen DNeasy Blood Extraction Kit was used to extract genomic DNA from the blood cell samples. Sequencing input: PBMCs. The chain is assembled from TRBV2 and TRBJ1-2, with 7 junctional bases fitting TRBD1. This TCR was recovered from a man aged 40-50 years in good health and CMV-seropositive. Here is the DNA: TGTGCCAGCAGTTCCCAACAGGGGCGATATAACTATGGCTACACCTTC. Its amino acids are CASSSQQGRYNYGYTF.